This is a list of T cell receptor beta chains from one sample in a study of blood T cell repertoires in COVID-19. Using immunoSEQ multiplex PCR, the repertoire was profiled, and TCRdb retains in-frame clones only, with some absent. Here the sample spans about 72,000 clones, about 88% being singletons. Sample: peripheral blood. The receptors were sampled from a human donor in a cohort sampled during active COVID-19. The conserved cysteine and the conserved F or W are not part of the CDR3 here.

v_gene	j_gene	CDR3aa
TRBV7-2	TRBJ2-1	ASSSGTSGRNYNEQF
TRBV24-1	TRBJ2-1	ATSDFWRGNNEQF
TRBV7-2	TRBJ1-5	ASSSRTVGNQPQH
TRBV7-6	TRBJ2-7	ASSLGRVIPYEQY
TRBV28	TRBJ2-5	ASTPGPGLKY
TRBV7-2	TRBJ2-7	ASSLRLAGVYEQY
TRBV6-2/TRBV6-3	TRBJ2-7	ASSYSIPGPGSGYEQY
TRBV6-6	TRBJ2-3	ASSLTSGSTDTQY
TRBV19	TRBJ2-1	ASSAGLYNEQF
TRBV4-1	TRBJ2-4	ASSPEESMAKNIQY
TRBV28	TRBJ2-7	ASSATTGLAGVGDLAYEQY
TRBV4-2	TRBJ1-3	ASSPTTREKGNTIY
TRBV7-9	TRBJ2-1	ASSSQDSSYNEQF
TRBV28	TRBJ2-7	ASSFSSYEQY
TRBV6-5	TRBJ1-2	ATRPTGPDGYT
TRBV27	TRBJ1-1	ASSSNRDIINLNTEAF